This entry lists 5 T cell receptor beta chains sequenced from one sample in a study of blood T cell repertoires in COVID-19. Clones were sequenced by immunoSEQ multiplex PCR, and TCRdb holds only the in-frame ones, with some missing. The sample yields 200,000 to 250,000 clones, about 80% seen once. Sequenced: peripheral blood. These receptors were collected from a woman in her forties or fifties with acute or convalescent COVID-19.

This clone was counted a few times. The chain combines TRBV5-6 with TRBJ2-7, with TRBD2 as a possible D gene (5 bases). Germline V CDR1 and CDR2: SGHDT, YYEEEE. V lost 4 bases and J lost 3, with 14 bases in between. The length of the CDR3 is 14 residues. Here the CDR3 reads CASSDEGVHYEQYF. CDR3 nucleotide sequence: TGTGCCAGCAGCGATGAGGGCGTACACTACGAGCAGTACTTC.

This clone showed up just a few times. The CDR3 sequence: CASSLRTGVGYTF. In nucleotides, the CDR3 is TGTGCCAGCAGTCTCCGGACAGGGGTTGGCTACACCTTC. The genes are TRBV28 and TRBJ1-2, with 9 bases fitting TRBD1. Germline loops: CDR1 MDHEN, CDR2 SYDVKM. This CDR3 has 13 amino acids. Trimming removed 5 bases from V and 7 bases from J; junction bases left unmatched: 5.

This chain connects TRBV28 to TRBJ2-1; D may be TRBD2 (6 bases). CDR3 length: 17 residues. With 3 bases removed from V and 7 bases from J, the gap between germline ends came to 22 bases. CDR1 and CDR2 (germline): MDHEN, SYDVKM. The CDR3 sequence: CASSLSGSGGPRNEQFF. The DNA for the CDR3 is TGTGCCAGCAGTTTGTCCGGGAGCGGAGGACCCAGGAATGAGCAGTTCTTC. Looking up the rest from reference TRBV28 and TRBJ2-1 gives the full variable domain: DVKVTQSSRYLVKRTGEKVFLECVQDMDHENMFWYRQDPGLGLRLIYFSYDVKMKEKGDIPEGYSVSREKKERFSLILESASTNQTSMYLCASSLSGSGGPRNEQFFGPGTRLTVL.

The chain recombines TRBV4-3 with TRBJ2-1; D not certain. This CDR3 contains 13 residues. The V end lost 0 bases, the J end lost 4 bases, and 4 bases lay between the germline ends. The germline gives CDR1 LGHNA, CDR2 YSLEER. The CDR3 DNA follows: TGCGCCAGCAGCCAAGACGGGTACAATGAGCAGTTCTTC. This gives the protein CASSQDGYNEQFF.

The V and J genes are TRBV7-9 and TRBJ2-4; D is perhaps TRBD2 (6 bases). Trimming cost V 1 base and J 8 bases, with 12 bases left between them. The CDR3 has 14 residues. Germline CDR1 SEHNR, CDR2 FQNEAQ (reference sequence). CDR3 residues: CASSLGDPGDIQYF. CDR3 DNA: TGTGCCAGCAGCTTAGGGGATCCGGGAGACATTCAGTACTTC.